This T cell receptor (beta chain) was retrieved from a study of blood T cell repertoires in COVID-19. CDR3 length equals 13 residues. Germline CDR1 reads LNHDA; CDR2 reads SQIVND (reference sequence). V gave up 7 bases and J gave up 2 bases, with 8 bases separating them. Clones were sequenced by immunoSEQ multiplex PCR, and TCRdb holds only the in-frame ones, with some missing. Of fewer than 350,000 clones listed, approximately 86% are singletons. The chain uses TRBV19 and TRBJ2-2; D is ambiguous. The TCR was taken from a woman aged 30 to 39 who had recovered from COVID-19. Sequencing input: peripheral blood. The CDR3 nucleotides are TGTGCCAGTATTGACTCTAACACCGGGGAGCTGTTTTTT. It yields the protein CASIDSNTGELFF.